The source of this T cell receptor beta chain is a study of control samples from healthy donors and cancer patients. Profiled with immunoSEQ multiplex PCR; TCRdb holds only in-frame clones, not every one. Seen here are over 80,000 clones, roughly 78% observed once, and the top ten hold about 2%. The sequenced sample consisted of blood. This TCR came from a man between 60 and 70 years old in good health.

The CDR3 is CASSLFRAAGTEAFF. The CDR3 DNA follows: TGTGCCAGCAGTTTATTCAGGGCGGCTGGCACTGAAGCTTTCTTT. J is TRBJ1-1 and V is TRBV28, with TRBD1 as a possible D gene (5 bases). From germline, CDR1 is MDHEN and CDR2 SYDVKM. Deletions cut 1 base from V and 4 bases from J, with 13 bases between. CDR3 size: 15 residues.